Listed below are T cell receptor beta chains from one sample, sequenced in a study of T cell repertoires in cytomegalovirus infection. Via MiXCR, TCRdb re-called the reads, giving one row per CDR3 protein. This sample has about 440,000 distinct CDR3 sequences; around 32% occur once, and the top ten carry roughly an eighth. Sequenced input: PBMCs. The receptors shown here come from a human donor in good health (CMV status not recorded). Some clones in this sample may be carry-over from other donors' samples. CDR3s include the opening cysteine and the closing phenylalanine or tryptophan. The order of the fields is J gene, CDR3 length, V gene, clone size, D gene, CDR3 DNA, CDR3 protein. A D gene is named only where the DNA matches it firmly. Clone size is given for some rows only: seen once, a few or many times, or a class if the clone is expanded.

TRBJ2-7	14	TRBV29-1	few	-	TGCAGCGTTCAAGGGCAGTCAGAATTTTACGAGCAGTACTTC	CSVQGQSEFYEQYF
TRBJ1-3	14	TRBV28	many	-	TGTGCCAGCAGCTTAGCGGGGGCTGGAAACACCATATATTTT	CASSLAGAGNTIYF
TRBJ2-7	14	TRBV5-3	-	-	TGTGCCAGCAGCTTGGGACAGCCGGGGGGTGAGCAGTACTTC	CASSLGQPGGEQYF
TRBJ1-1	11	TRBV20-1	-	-	TGCAGTGCTAGAGGGCAGGACGAAGCTTTCTTT	CSARGQDEAFF
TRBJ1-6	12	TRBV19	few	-	TGTGCCAGTAGTATATCCTCTTCACCCCTCCACTTT	CASSISSSPLHF
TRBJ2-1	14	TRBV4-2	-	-	TGTGCCAGCAGCCAAAACATAGCGGTTAATGAGCAGTTCTTC	CASSQNIAVNEQFF
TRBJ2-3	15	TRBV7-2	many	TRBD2	TGTGCCAGCAGCTTAGAAGCTAGCGGGGCAGATACGCAGTATTTT	CASSLEASGADTQYF
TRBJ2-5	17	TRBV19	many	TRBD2	TGTGCCAGTAGTCCCCGAGGATTAGCGGGGCCCCAAGAGACCCAGTACTTC	CASSPRGLAGPQETQYF
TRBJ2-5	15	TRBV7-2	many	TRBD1	TGTGCCAGCAGCTTAGTTGGACAGGGTCGAGAGACCCAGTACTTC	CASSLVGQGRETQYF
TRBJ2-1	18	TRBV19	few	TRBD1	TGTGCCAGTAGTATTTCCCAGGGGGTTGGGTCGGTCTACAATGAGCAGTTCTTC	CASSISQGVGSVYNEQFF
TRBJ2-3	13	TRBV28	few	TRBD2	TGTGCCAGCAGAGGGACTAGCGGGGGAGCACAGTATTTT	CASRGTSGGAQYF
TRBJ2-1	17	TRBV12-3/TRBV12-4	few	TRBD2	TGTGCCAGCAGCCTGGGAGGGAGCGGGGGGATCTTAGATGAGCAGTTCTTC	CASSLGGSGGILDEQFF
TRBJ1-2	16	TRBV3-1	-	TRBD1	TGTGCCAGCAGCCCGGATACGACAGGGCCGGACTATGGCTACACCTTC	CASSPDTTGPDYGYTF
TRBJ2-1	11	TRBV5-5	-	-	TGTGCCAGCAGTTGGCCGGGGGGCGGGGACTTC	CASSWPGGGDF
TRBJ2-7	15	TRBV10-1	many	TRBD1	TGCGCCAGCAATTCGACAGGGGGACTCTCCTACGAGCAGTACTTC	CASNSTGGLSYEQYF
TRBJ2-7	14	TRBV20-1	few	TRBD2	TGCAGTGCTCCTACTAGCGGGGGGCCCGTCGAGCAGTACTTC	CSAPTSGGPVEQYF
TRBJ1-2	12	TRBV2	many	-	TGTGCCAGCAGTGTTCAGGGCTATGGCTACACCTTC	CASSVQGYGYTF
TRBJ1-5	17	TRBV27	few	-	TGTGCCAGCAGTTTAGTCGGGGCAGGCTTTAGCAATCAGCCCCAGCATTTT	CASSLVGAGFSNQPQHF
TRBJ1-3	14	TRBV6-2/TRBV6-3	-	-	TGTGCCAGCGGGAGAACCGGGACAACAAACACCATATATTTT	CASGRTGTTNTIYF
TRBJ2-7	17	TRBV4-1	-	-	TGCGCCAGCAGCCAAGACCGCTGGGGGGTTAGTTCCTACGAGCAGTACTTC	CASSQDRWGVSSYEQYF
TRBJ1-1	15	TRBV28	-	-	TGTGCCAGCAGCCCCCCCAGGGGTATGAACACTGAAGCTTTCTTT	CASSPPRGMNTEAFF
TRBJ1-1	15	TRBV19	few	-	TGTGCCAGTTTTAGCATCTCGACAGGGAACACTGAAGCTTTCTTT	CASFSISTGNTEAFF
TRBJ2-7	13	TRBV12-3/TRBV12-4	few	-	TGTGCCAGCAGTTGGCAGGGTCCCTACGAGCAGTACTTC	CASSWQGPYEQYF
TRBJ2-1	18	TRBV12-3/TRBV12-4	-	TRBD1	TGTGCCAGCAGTTTTAGAATGGTGCGGCAGGGGGTGGGCAATGAGCAGTTCTTC	CASSFRMVRQGVGNEQFF
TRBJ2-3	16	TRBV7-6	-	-	TGTGCCAGCAGCTTAGAGCGGGCGGGATACACAGATACGCAGTATTTT	CASSLERAGYTDTQYF
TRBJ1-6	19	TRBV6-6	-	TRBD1	TGTGCCAGCAGCGAATCGGACAGGGGGCGTAGCTCCTATAATTCACCCCTCCACTTT	CASSESDRGRSSYNSPLHF
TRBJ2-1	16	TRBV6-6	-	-	TGTGCCAGCAGTTACCTGGGCCGACCTGGGGTCAATGAGCAGTTCTTC	CASSYLGRPGVNEQFF
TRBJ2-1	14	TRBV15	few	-	TGTGCCACCAGCAAAATCGGAGACTACAATGAGCAGTTCTTC	CATSKIGDYNEQFF
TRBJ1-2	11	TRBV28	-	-	TGTGCCAGCAGTTGGACTTATGGCTACACCTTC	CASSWTYGYTF
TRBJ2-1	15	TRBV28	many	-	TGTGCCAGCAGTCCTTTTACTAGGCCTAAGGATGAGCAGTTCTTC	CASSPFTRPKDEQFF
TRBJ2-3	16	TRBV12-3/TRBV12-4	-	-	TGTGCCAGCATTGGGGGGCGGGGGAAATACACAGATACGCAGTATTTT	CASIGGRGKYTDTQYF
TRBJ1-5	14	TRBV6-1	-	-	TGTGCCAGCAAGTTTGAAGGGGGCAATCAGCCCCAGCATTTT	CASKFEGGNQPQHF
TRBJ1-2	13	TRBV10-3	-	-	TGTGCCATCAGTGTTGAAGCTAACTATGGCTACACCTTC	CAISVEANYGYTF
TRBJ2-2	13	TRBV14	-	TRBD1	TGTGCCAGCAGCGACCAGGGGGCCGGGGAGCTGTTTTTT	CASSDQGAGELFF
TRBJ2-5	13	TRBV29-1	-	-	TGCAGCGTTGATCTGGGACTTAAAGAGACCCAGTACTTC	CSVDLGLKETQYF
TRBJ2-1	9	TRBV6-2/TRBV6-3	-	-	TGTGCCAGAATACCGGATCCGTTCTTC	CARIPDPFF